Below, 20 T cell receptor beta chains from the same sample are listed, as sequenced in a study of T cell responses to AZD1222 COVID-19 vaccine. Clones were read by immunoSEQ multiplex PCR, and TCRdb kept only the in-frame ones, dropping some. The sample has about 140,000 clones, 90% seen once; the top ten hold under 2%. The sample here was peripheral blood, taken on day 0 of AZD1222 vaccination. The receptor set was obtained from an adult in good health.

The V gene is TRBV25-1, the J gene TRBJ2-5; D gene ambiguous. The CDR3 is made up of 12 amino acids. Trimming stripped 2 bases from V and 9 bases from J, with 10 bases between. The germline CDR1 and CDR2 sequences are MGHDK and SYGVNS. The CDR3: CASSEGGKAQYF. The CDR3 DNA reads as TGTGCCAGCAGTGAAGGCGGAAAGGCCCAGTACTTC.

This chain joins TRBV7-9 and TRBJ1-1; D is ambiguous. Trimming took 3 bases from V and 1 from J, leaving 12 bases between them. Germline CDR1 SEHNR, CDR2 FQNEAQ (reference sequence). The CDR3 loop spans 15 amino acids. CDR3 region: CASSLVEEGNTEAFF. As DNA, the CDR3 is TGTGCCAGCAGCTTGGTGGAAGAGGGGAACACTGAAGCTTTCTTT.

J is TRBJ1-2 and V is TRBV30; D is possibly TRBD1 (6 bases). CDR1 and CDR2 (germline): GTSNPN, SVGIG (reference sequence). Trimming stripped 4 bases from V and 0 bases from J, with 15 bases between. This CDR3 has 15 residues. The CDR3 bases are TGTGCCTGGATCCCGGGGGGCTGGACTAACTATGGCTACACCTTC. It specifies CAWIPGGWTNYGYTF. Together with reference TRBV30 and TRBJ1-2, the CDR3 gives the full variable domain: SQTIHQWPATLVQPVGSPLSLECTVEGTSNPNLYWYRQAAGRGLQLLFYSVGIGQISSEVPQNLSASRPQDRQFILSSKKLLLSDSGFYLCAWIPGGWTNYGYTFGSGTRLTVV.

The gene calls are TRBV18 and TRBJ1-2, with a possible D match to TRBD1 (5 bases). The germline CDR1 and CDR2 sequences are KGHSH and LQKENI. V was trimmed by 1 base and J by 3 bases, leaving 9 bases between them. This CDR3 region has 14 residues. CDR3 residues: CASSPLPRDYGYTF. CDR3 coding DNA: TGTGCCAGCTCACCACTTCCCAGGGACTATGGCTACACCTTC.

The J gene is TRBJ1-1, the V gene TRBV7-3; the D gene is possibly TRBD1 (5 bases). CDR1 and CDR2 (germline): SGHTA, FQGTGA. V lost 5 bases and J lost 4, with 11 bases in between. The CDR3 has 13 amino acids. The CDR3 bases are TGTGCCAGCAGCCCAGGGAGGGGCACTGAAGCTTTCTTT. Translating gives CASSPGRGTEAFF.

The chain has TRBV6-5 and TRBJ1-2, with D possibly being TRBD1 (5 bases). V was pared by 7 bases and J by 8 bases, with 17 bases between. Germline assignment: CDR1 MNHEY and CDR2 SVGAGI. This CDR3 contains 13 residues. The CDR3 region is CASTDKQGRGYTF. CDR3 coding DNA: TGTGCCAGCACCGACAAGCAGGGTAGAGGCTACACCTTC.

This rearrangement joins TRBV5-1 to TRBJ2-7; perhaps TRBD2 as D (5 bases). The ends were cut back, 1 base at V and 2 bases at J, with 10 bases in the middle. This CDR3 region has 14 residues. Germline CDR1 SGHRS, CDR2 YFSETQ. CDR3 protein: CASSLFGETYEQYF. CDR3 coding DNA: TGCGCCAGCAGCTTGTTCGGGGAAACCTACGAGCAGTACTTC.

CDR3 nucleotide sequence: TGTGCCAGCAGCCAAGTCCAGGCTGAGAATGAAAAACTGTTTTTT. It specifies CASSQVQAENEKLFF. The rearrangement joins TRBV4-2 to TRBJ1-4; D is uncertain. The germline CDR1 and CDR2 sequences are LGHNA and YNFKEQ. The CDR3 has 15 residues. Trimming removed 1 base at V and 5 bases at J, with 11 bases between.

The J gene is TRBJ1-1, the V gene TRBV4-3, with a possible D match to TRBD1 (5 bases). Per germline, CDR1 LGHNA and CDR2 YSLEER. The CDR3 has 15 amino acids. V lost 1 base to trimming and J lost 3 bases, with 12 bases between them. CDR3 sequence reads: CASSQVAGLHTEAFF. The CDR3 DNA reads as TGCGCCAGCAGCCAAGTGGCGGGGCTACACACTGAAGCTTTCTTT.

The rearrangement joins TRBV28 to TRBJ2-1; 8 bases agree with TRBD2. The length of the CDR3 is 16 residues. Unmatched junction bases numbered 4, after V lost 2 bases and J lost 1 base. Germline lookup yields CDR1 MDHEN and CDR2 SYDVKM. CDR3 bases: TGTGCCAGCAGTTTAACCCTAGCGGGTTCCTACAATGAGCAGTTCTTC. It yields the protein CASSLTLAGSYNEQFF.

The chain combines TRBV6-2 or TRBV6-3 with TRBJ2-7; the D call may be TRBD1 or TRBD2 (5 bases each). V was clipped by 2 bases and J by 6 bases, with 11 bases between them. The CDR3 has 13 amino acids. Germline assignment: CDR1 MNHEY and CDR2 SVGEGT. CDR3 protein: CASSYERGIEQYF. The DNA for the CDR3 is TGTGCCAGCAGTTACGAACGGGGCATCGAGCAGTACTTC.

The rearrangement joins TRBV18 to TRBJ1-6; no firm D call. Between the trimmed V and J ends, which lost 3 bases and 8 bases, there was a span of 8 bases. The CDR3 extends over 13 amino acids. CDR1 and CDR2 from the germline V gene are KGHSH and LQKENI. DNA for the CDR3: TGTGCCAGCTCACCGCAGTGGGATTCACCCCTCCACTTT. Protein: CASSPQWDSPLHF.

This chain links TRBV28 with TRBJ1-5; perhaps TRBD1 as D (6 bases). Trimming shortened V by 6 bases and J by 0 bases, and 9 bases separated the two germline ends. The CDR3 is made up of 14 amino acids. Germline V gene sequence: CDR1 MDHEN, CDR2 SYDVKM. The CDR3 nucleotides read TGTGCCAGCAGGCCGGGACATAGCAATCAGCCCCAGCATTTT. This translates into CASRPGHSNQPQHF. The whole variable domain, remainder taken from reference TRBV28 and TRBJ1-5, is DVKVTQSSRYLVKRTGEKVFLECVQDMDHENMFWYRQDPGLGLRLIYFSYDVKMKEKGDIPEGYSVSREKKERFSLILESASTNQTSMYLCASRPGHSNQPQHFGDGTRLSIL.

A single count supports this clone. The chain uses TRBV7-3 and TRBJ1-1, with TRBD1 as a possible D gene (6 bases). The CDR3 extends over 14 amino acids. The germline gives CDR1 SGHTA, CDR2 FQGTGA. V was pared by 2 bases and J by 3 bases, with 10 bases between. The chain's CDR3 is CASSLSGEDTEAFF. Here the CDR3 DNA reads TGTGCCAGCAGCTTATCAGGGGAGGACACTGAAGCTTTCTTT. Using reference TRBV7-3 and TRBJ1-1 for the parts outside the CDR3, the full variable domain is GAGVSQTPSNKVTEKGKYVELRCDPISGHTALYWYRQSLGQGPEFLIYFQGTGAADDSGLPNDRFFAVRPEGSVSTLKIQRTERGDSAVYLCASSLSGEDTEAFFGQGTRLTVV.

V is TRBV19 and J is TRBJ2-7; D tentatively fits TRBD1 or TRBD2 (5 bases each). V lost 8 bases and J 0 bases, leaving 17 bases between the germline ends. The CDR3 sequence is 15 residues long. Germline V gene sequence: CDR1 LNHDA, CDR2 SQIVND (reference sequence). CDR3 sequence: CASSHGARTSYEQYF. In nucleotides, the CDR3 is TGTGCCAGTTCACACGGGGCCAGAACCTCCTACGAGCAGTACTTC.

The genes are TRBV30 and TRBJ1-2; no definite D call. V gave up 1 base and J gave up 0 bases, with 15 bases separating them. Germline V lookup: CDR1 GTSNPN, CDR2 SVGIG (reference sequence). CDR3 length: 16 amino acids. The CDR3 reads CAWSALIITANYGYTF. The CDR3 DNA is TGTGCCTGGAGTGCCTTGATAATTACAGCTAACTATGGCTACACCTTC.

The chain uses TRBV28 and TRBJ2-1; TRBD1 might be the D (5 bases). The CDR3 runs to 17 residues. V lost 5 bases, J lost 0 bases, and 17 bases lay in between. Germline V gives CDR1 MDHEN, CDR2 SYDVKM. For the CDR3, the DNA is TGTGCCAGCAGTCCCCTAGGGCAGGGCCGCTCCTACAATGAGCAGTTCTTC. Protein: CASSPLGQGRSYNEQFF.

This clone was seen only once. The chain is built from TRBV6-5 and TRBJ1-5; D might be TRBD1 (5 bases). The CDR3 totals 13 residues. The V end was cut by 2 bases, the J end by 7 bases, with 9 bases between. CDR1 MNHEY and CDR2 SVGAGI come from the germline V gene. This chain's CDR3 is CASSYVGGQPQHF. CDR3 DNA: TGTGCCAGCAGTTACGTGGGGGGGCAGCCCCAGCATTTT.

This chain connects TRBV28 to TRBJ1-4; weak D call: TRBD1 (5 bases). The CDR3 loop spans 15 amino acids. Germline CDR1 is MDHEN and CDR2 is SYDVKM. V lost 7 bases to trimming and J lost 2 bases, with 14 bases between them. The CDR3 protein is CASIPRWGTNEKLFF. CDR3 in DNA: TGTGCCAGCATCCCAAGGTGGGGGACTAATGAAAAACTGTTTTTT. The full variable domain, its missing parts supplied by reference TRBV28 and TRBJ1-4, is DVKVTQSSRYLVKRTGEKVFLECVQDMDHENMFWYRQDPGLGLRLIYFSYDVKMKEKGDIPEGYSVSREKKERFSLILESASTNQTSMYLCASIPRWGTNEKLFFGSGTQLSVL.

CDR3 loop: CASSQDHRAGFSPLHF. The CDR3, as DNA: TGCGCCAGCAGCCAAGACCATAGGGCAGGGTTTTCACCCCTCCACTTT. The chain joins TRBV4-1 to TRBJ1-6, with a weak D call TRBD1 (5 bases). The CDR3 extends over 16 amino acids. Between the trimmed V and J ends, which lost 0 bases and 9 bases, there was a span of 15 bases. Germline CDR1 reads MGHRA; CDR2 reads YSYEKL.